This T cell receptor beta chain was sequenced for a study of T cell responses to AZD1222 COVID-19 vaccine. Overall study: The study pooled second doses at about 4 or about 12 weeks.

Study-level points and caveats: Seropositive AZD1222 recipients at baseline numbered only 6 or 7. The sample set comprised mostly white British donors with more females, and clonal diversity was possibly underestimated.

Profiled with immunoSEQ multiplex PCR; TCRdb holds only in-frame clones, not every one. The repertoire consists of more than 65,000 clones, with 86% occurring once and the leading ten covering roughly 7.7%. Notes on this clone: Antigen: not known.

This receptor was obtained from an adult in good health. The sequencing here drew on peripheral blood, taken on day 0 of AZD1222 vaccination.

The CDR3, as DNA: TGTGCCAGCAGCTTTCGGACAGGGGGGAAATTCTACGAGCAGTACTTC. Protein: CASSFRTGGKFYEQYF. The gene calls are TRBV5-6 and TRBJ2-7; 10 positions agree with TRBD1. Germline V CDR1 and CDR2: SGHDT, YYEEEE. With 2 bases clipped from V and 3 bases from J, the junction kept 8 bases outside the gene matches. The CDR3 is made up of 16 amino acids.